Sequencing of this T cell receptor (beta chain) was carried out in a study of early T cells in non-severe SARS-CoV-2 infection. Across the study: Whole-blood bulk RNA, unsorted, was sequenced, and chains were unpaired.

The germline gives CDR1 MDHEN, CDR2 SYDVKM. CDR3 length: 14 residues. Trimming took off 9 bases at V and 2 bases at J, with 14 bases between the two ends. Study observations and caveats: Database matching using VDJdb favored anti-spike CD8 responses, with private and CD4 specificities left missing.

Unique molecular identifiers were attached to individual cDNA molecules. TCRdb re-analysed the 5' RACE reads in MiXCR, keeping a single row per CDR3 protein. The table includes 65,000 to 75,000 distinct CDR3 sequences, 4.6% detected once. Turning to this clonotype: The antigen is not known.

The sample here was whole blood, taken at baseline. The TCR was taken from an adult who was a healthcare worker with PCR-confirmed SARS-CoV-2 infection or an uninfected control (not recorded which). The donor label of this sample is uncertain. The chain links TRBV28 to TRBJ1-5; D is ambiguous. In nucleotides, the CDR3 is TGTGCCAGTGAGAGGGTTTTTGGCAATCAGCCCCAGCATTTT. It encodes CASERVFGNQPQHF. The variable domain in full, completed from reference TRBV28 and TRBJ1-5, reads DVKVTQSSRYLVKRTGEKVFLECVQDMDHENMFWYRQDPGLGLRLIYFSYDVKMKEKGDIPEGYSVSREKKERFSLILESASTNQTSMYLCASERVFGNQPQHFGDGTRLSIL.